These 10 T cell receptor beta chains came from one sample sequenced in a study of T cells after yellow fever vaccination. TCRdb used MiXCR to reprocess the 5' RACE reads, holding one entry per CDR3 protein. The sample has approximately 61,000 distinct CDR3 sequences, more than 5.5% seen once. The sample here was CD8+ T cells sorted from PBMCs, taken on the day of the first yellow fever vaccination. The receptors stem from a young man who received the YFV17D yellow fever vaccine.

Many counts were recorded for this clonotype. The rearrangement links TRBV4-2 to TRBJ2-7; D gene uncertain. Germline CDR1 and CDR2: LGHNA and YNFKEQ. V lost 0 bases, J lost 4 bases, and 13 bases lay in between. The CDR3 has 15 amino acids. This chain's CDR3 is CASSQDGNGPYEQYV. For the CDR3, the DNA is TGTGCCAGCAGCCAAGATGGGAACGGGCCATACGAGCAGTACGTC.

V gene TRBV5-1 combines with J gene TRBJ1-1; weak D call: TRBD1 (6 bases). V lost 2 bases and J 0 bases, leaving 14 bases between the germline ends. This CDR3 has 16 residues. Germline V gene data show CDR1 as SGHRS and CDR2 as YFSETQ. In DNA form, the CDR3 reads TGCGCCAGCAGCTTTCGCGGGGGCCTCATGAACACTGAAGCTTTCTTT. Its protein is CASSFRGGLMNTEAFF.

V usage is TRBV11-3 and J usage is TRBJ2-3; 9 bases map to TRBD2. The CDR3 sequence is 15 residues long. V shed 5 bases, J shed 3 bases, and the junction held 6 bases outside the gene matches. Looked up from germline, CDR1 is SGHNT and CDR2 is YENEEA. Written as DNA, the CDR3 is TGTGCCAGCAGCGCGCGGGGGGGCCTTACAGATACGCAGTATTTT. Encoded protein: CASSARGGLTDTQYF.

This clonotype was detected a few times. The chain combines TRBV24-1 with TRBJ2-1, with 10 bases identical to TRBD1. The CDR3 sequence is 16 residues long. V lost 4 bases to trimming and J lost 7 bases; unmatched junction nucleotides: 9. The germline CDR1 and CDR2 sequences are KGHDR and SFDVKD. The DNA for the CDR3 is TGTGCCACCAGTGAAACTAATGGACAGGGGGTGAATGAGCAGTTCTTC. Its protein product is CATSETNGQGVNEQFF.

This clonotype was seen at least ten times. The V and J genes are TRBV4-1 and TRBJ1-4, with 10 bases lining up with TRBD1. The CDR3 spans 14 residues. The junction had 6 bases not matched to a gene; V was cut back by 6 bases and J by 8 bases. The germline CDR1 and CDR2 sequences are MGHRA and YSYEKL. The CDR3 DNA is TGCGCCAGCAGTCCCGGGACAGGGGTCGAAAAACTGTTTTTT. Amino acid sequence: CASSPGTGVEKLFF.

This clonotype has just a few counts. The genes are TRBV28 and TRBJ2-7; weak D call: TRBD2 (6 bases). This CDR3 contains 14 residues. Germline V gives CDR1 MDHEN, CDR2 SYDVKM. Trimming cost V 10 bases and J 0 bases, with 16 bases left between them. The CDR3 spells CATSQWRDSYEQYV. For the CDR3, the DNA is TGTGCCACCTCTCAGTGGAGGGACTCCTACGAGCAGTACGTC.

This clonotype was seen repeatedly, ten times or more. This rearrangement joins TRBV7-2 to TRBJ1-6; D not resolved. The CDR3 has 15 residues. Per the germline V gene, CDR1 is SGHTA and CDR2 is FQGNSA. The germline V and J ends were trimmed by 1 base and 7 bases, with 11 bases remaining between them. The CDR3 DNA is TGTGCCAGCAGCTTAGTTTCCGGGGAAAATTCACCCCTCCACTTT. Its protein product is CASSLVSGENSPLHF.

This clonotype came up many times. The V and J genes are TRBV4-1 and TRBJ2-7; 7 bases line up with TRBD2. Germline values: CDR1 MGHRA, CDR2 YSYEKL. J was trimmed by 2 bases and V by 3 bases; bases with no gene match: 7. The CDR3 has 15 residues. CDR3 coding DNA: TGCGCCAGCAGCCATAGGGAACGGGGGGCCTACGAGCAGTACTTC. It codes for CASSHRERGAYEQYF.

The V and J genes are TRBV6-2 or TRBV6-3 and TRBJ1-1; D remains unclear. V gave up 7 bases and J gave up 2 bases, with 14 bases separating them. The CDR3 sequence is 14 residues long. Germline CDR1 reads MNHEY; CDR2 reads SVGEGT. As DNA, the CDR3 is TGTGCCAGCACCCCTTGGTCCTCTAACACTGAAGCTTTCTTT. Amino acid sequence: CASTPWSSNTEAFF.

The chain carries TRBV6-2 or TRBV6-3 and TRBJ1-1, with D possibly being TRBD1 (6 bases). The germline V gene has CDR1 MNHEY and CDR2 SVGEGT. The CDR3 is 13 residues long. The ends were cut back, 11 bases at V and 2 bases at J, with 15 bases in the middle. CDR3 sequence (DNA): TGTGCCGGTCAACAGGGATCTAACACTGAAGCTTTCTTT. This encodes CAGQQGSNTEAFF.